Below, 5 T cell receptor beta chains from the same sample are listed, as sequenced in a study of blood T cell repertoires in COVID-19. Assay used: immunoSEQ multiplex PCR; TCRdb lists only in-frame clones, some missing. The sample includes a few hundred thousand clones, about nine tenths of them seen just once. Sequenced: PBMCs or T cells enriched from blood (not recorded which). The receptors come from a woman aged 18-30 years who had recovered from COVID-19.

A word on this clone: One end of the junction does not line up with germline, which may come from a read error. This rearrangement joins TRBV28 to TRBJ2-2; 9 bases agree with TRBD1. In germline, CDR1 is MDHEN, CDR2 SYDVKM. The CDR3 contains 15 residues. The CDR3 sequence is CASSLGTGTHRGAVF. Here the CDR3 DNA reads TGTGCCAGCAGTTTAGGGACAGGGACTCACCGGGGAGCTGTTTTT.

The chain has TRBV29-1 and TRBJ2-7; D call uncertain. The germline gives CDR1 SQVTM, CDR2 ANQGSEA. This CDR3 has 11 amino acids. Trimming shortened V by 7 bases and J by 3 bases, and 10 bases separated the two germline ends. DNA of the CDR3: TGCAGCGGGGCTTTGGGCTACGAGCAGTACTTC. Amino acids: CSGALGYEQYF.

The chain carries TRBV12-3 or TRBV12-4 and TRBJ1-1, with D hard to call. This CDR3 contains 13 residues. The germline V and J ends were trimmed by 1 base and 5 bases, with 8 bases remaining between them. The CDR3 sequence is CASSLGSRTEAFF. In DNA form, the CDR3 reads TGTGCCAGCAGTTTAGGCAGTCGAACTGAAGCTTTCTTT.

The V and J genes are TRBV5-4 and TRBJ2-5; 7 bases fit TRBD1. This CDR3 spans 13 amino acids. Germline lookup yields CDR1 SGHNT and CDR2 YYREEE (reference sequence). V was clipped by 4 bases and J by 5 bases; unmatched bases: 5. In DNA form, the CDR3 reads TGTGCCAGCAGCCAGACAGGGCGGGAGACCCAGTACTTC. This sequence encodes CASSQTGRETQYF.

CDR3 sequence reads: CASSLRGSGLTDTQYF. The CDR3 DNA is TGTGCCAGCAGCCTCCGGGGTAGCGGACTCACAGATACGCAGTATTTT. The chain joins TRBV28 to TRBJ2-3, with D perhaps matching TRBD2 (6 bases). This CDR3 spans 16 amino acids. Germline CDR1 is MDHEN and CDR2 is SYDVKM. V was trimmed by 6 bases and J by 2 bases, leaving 18 bases between them. The entire variable domain, with the rest obtained from reference TRBV28 and TRBJ2-3, is as follows: DVKVTQSSRYLVKRTGEKVFLECVQDMDHENMFWYRQDPGLGLRLIYFSYDVKMKEKGDIPEGYSVSREKKERFSLILESASTNQTSMYLCASSLRGSGLTDTQYFGPGTRLTVL.